This passage covers 22 T cell receptor beta chains from one sample sequenced in a study of T cell repertoires in cytomegalovirus infection. TCRdb fed the reads into MiXCR, producing one record per CDR3 protein. The sample has 680,000 or so distinct CDR3 sequences, roughly 35% seen once. The sample taken for sequencing was PBMCs. The receptor set was obtained from a human donor in good health (CMV status not recorded). Some clones in this sample may be carry-over from other donors' samples.

This clonotype was detected only a few times. The chain combines TRBV9 with TRBJ2-1; TRBD2 aligns across 9 bases. V gave up 0 bases and J gave up 6 bases; unmatched junction bases: 4. The CDR3 is 15 amino acids. Per germline, CDR1 SGDLS and CDR2 YYNGEE. The CDR3 coding sequence is TGTGCCAGCAGCGTAGGTAGCGGGGGAATCAATGAGCAGTTCTTC. As protein: CASSVGSGGINEQFF.

This clonotype was counted once. The V gene is TRBV5-1, the J gene TRBJ2-1, with TRBD2 identical over 13 bases. Germline loops: CDR1 SGHRS, CDR2 YFSETQ. The CDR3 extends over 15 amino acids. Trimming removed 4 bases from V and 6 bases from J; junction bases left unmatched: 4. The CDR3 bases are TGCGCCAGCAGCCAAACTAGCGGGAGGGTCAATGAGCAGTTCTTC. Protein: CASSQTSGRVNEQFF.

Concerning this clonotype itself: The junction does not match germline at one end; this may be a read error. The chain has TRBV7-9 and TRBJ2-3; 9 bases line up with TRBD2. This CDR3 is 16 amino acids long. The germline gives CDR1 SEHNR, CDR2 FQNEAQ (reference sequence). The CDR3: CDSSPKLAGGTDTQYF. The CDR3 DNA is TGTGACAGCAGCCCCAAACTAGCGGGTGGCACAGATACGCAGTATTTT. Full variable domain (rest looked up from reference TRBV7-9 and TRBJ2-3): DTGVSQNPRHKITKRGQNVTFRCDPISEHNRLYWYRQTLGQGPEFLTYFQNEAQLEKSRLLSDRFSAERPKGSFSTLEIQRTEQGDSAMYLCDSSPKLAGGTDTQYFGPGTRLTVL.

The chain carries TRBV6-4 and TRBJ1-6, with D perhaps matching TRBD1 (5 bases). The CDR3 is made up of 14 amino acids. The germline CDR1 and CDR2 sequences are MRHNA and SNTAGT. Between the trimmed V and J ends, which lost 0 bases and 7 bases, there was a span of 7 bases. The CDR3 is CASSDSWGNSPLHF. The CDR3 coding sequence is TGTGCCAGCAGTGACTCTTGGGGGAATTCACCCCTCCACTTT.

At least ten counts were recorded for this clonotype. The V gene is TRBV7-2, the J gene TRBJ2-1; possibly TRBD2 for D (5 bases). The V end was cut by 2 bases, the J end by 6 bases, with 11 bases between. From germline, CDR1 is SGHTA and CDR2 FQGNSA. CDR3 length: 14 residues. CDR3 residues: CASSLRADSNEQFF. The CDR3 nucleotides read TGTGCCAGCAGCTTACGAGCGGATTCCAATGAGCAGTTCTTC.

CDR3 sequence (DNA): TGTGCCAGCGGTCCACCCCCAATCTACGAGCAGTACTTC. As protein: CASGPPPIYEQYF. The chain uses TRBV28 and TRBJ2-7; D not certain. CDR1 MDHEN and CDR2 SYDVKM come from the germline V gene. The CDR3 contains 13 residues. Trimming took off 8 bases at V and 3 bases at J, with 14 bases between the two ends. Variable domain in full (rest from reference TRBV28 and TRBJ2-7): DVKVTQSSRYLVKRTGEKVFLECVQDMDHENMFWYRQDPGLGLRLIYFSYDVKMKEKGDIPEGYSVSREKKERFSLILESASTNQTSMYLCASGPPPIYEQYFGPGTRLTVT.

This clonotype was found a few times. The V gene is TRBV19, the J gene TRBJ2-5; D is undetermined. The CDR3 is made up of 12 amino acids. The V end lost 5 bases, the J end lost 2 bases, and 6 bases lay between the germline ends. Germline V gene data show CDR1 as LNHDA and CDR2 as SQIVND (reference sequence). CDR3 DNA sequence: TGTGCCAGTAGTGCCTTTCAAGAGACCCAGTACTTC. The encoded protein is CASSAFQETQYF. Full variable domain (missing parts from reference TRBV19 and TRBJ2-5): DGGITQSPKYLFRKEGQNVTLSCEQNLNHDAMYWYRQDPGQGLRLIYYSQIVNDFQKGDIAEGYSVSREKKESFPLTVTSAQKNPTAFYLCASSAFQETQYFGPGTRLLVL.

The rearrangement uses TRBV12-3 or TRBV12-4 and TRBJ1-4; D perhaps matches TRBD1 (6 bases). CDR3 length: 14 amino acids. Trimming took 4 bases from V and 3 from J, leaving 9 bases between them. In nucleotides, the CDR3 is TGTGCCAGCAGTTCTGGGGGGCCTAATGAAAAACTGTTTTTT. Residues: CASSSGGPNEKLFF.

DNA for the CDR3: TGTGCCAGCAGCCAAGAGGGAAACGATCAGCCCCAGCATTTT. Translation: CASSQEGNDQPQHF. J is TRBJ1-5 and V is TRBV4-2; the D is unclear. V was shortened by 0 bases and J by 5 bases, with 8 bases between the two germline ends. CDR3 length equals 14 residues. Germline CDR1 LGHNA, CDR2 YNFKEQ.

J is TRBJ2-1 and V is TRBV6-5, with 7 bases identical to TRBD1. Trimming removed 6 bases from V and 6 bases from J; junction bases left unmatched: 11. Germline V lookup: CDR1 MNHEY, CDR2 SVGAGI. The CDR3 consists of 15 residues. CDR3 residues: CASSGTGQISNEQFF. In DNA, the CDR3 is TGTGCCAGCAGCGGTACGGGACAGATCTCCAATGAGCAGTTCTTC.

A word on this clonotype: Germline and junction disagree at one end, which may indicate a read error. The chain combines TRBV7-8 with TRBJ2-5; D possibly corresponds to TRBD2 (5 bases). The length of the CDR3 is 13 residues. Germline V CDR1 and CDR2: SGHVS, FQNEAQ. CDR3 nucleotides: TGTCCCAGCAGCTTAGAGGGTTGGGAGACCCAGTACTTC. Its translation: CPSSLEGWETQYF.

The J gene is TRBJ1-5, the V gene TRBV12-3 or TRBV12-4; unclear D gene. V dropped 6 bases and J dropped 5 bases, with 20 bases sitting between them. The CDR3 is made up of 16 amino acids. CDR3 nucleotides: TGTGCCAGCAGCTCCGACCGCAATCCGGGCTATCAGCCCCAGCATTTT. Its translation: CASSSDRNPGYQPQHF.

This clonotype has only a few counts. The rearrangement joins TRBV20-1 to TRBJ2-3; TRBD2 agrees at 13 bases. This CDR3 has 16 amino acids. Per the germline V gene, CDR1 is DFQATT and CDR2 is SNEGSKA (reference sequence). J lost 9 bases, V lost 5 bases, and 14 bases had no gene match. This chain's CDR3 is CSAPRGLAGPRGTQYF. The DNA of the CDR3 is TGCAGTGCTCCTCGGGGACTAGCGGGGCCACGGGGCACGCAGTATTTT.

This clonotype came up once. The rearrangement joins TRBV28 to TRBJ1-1, with 7 bases matching TRBD1. This CDR3 is 17 amino acids long. Germline V lookup: CDR1 MDHEN, CDR2 SYDVKM. The junction had 16 bases not matched to a gene; V was cut back by 5 bases and J by 4 bases. CDR3 sequence reads: CASSRSGVQGGFTEAFF. CDR3 nucleotides: TGTGCCAGCAGTAGATCGGGGGTTCAGGGGGGTTTCACTGAAGCTTTCTTT.

The sample holds a few counts of this clonotype. The chain couples TRBV28 to TRBJ2-1; D remains ambiguous. V was shortened by 2 bases and J by 0 bases, with 8 bases between the two germline ends. There are 15 residues in the CDR3. Germline V lookup: CDR1 MDHEN, CDR2 SYDVKM. This CDR3 is CASSLMRSSYNEQFF. Written as DNA, the CDR3 is TGTGCCAGCAGTTTAATGAGGAGCTCCTACAATGAGCAGTTCTTC.

The CDR3 sequence is CASSHQGAEYEKLFF. CDR3 coding DNA: TGCGCCAGCAGCCACCAAGGGGCCGAGTACGAAAAACTGTTTTTT. The chain couples TRBV5-1 to TRBJ1-4, with D possibly TRBD1 on 5 matching bases. Deletions cut 4 bases from V and 8 bases from J, with 18 bases between. Germline CDR1 SGHRS, CDR2 YFSETQ. The CDR3 spans 15 residues.

This clonotype was picked up a small number of times. The chain has TRBV15 and TRBJ1-2; no reliable D call. CDR3 length: 14 residues. Trimming took off 4 bases at V and 0 bases at J, with 9 bases between the two ends. The V gene's germline CDR1 is LNHNV and CDR2 YYDKDF (reference sequence). CDR3 sequence reads: CATSKPGANYGYTF. The CDR3, as DNA: TGTGCCACCAGCAAGCCGGGAGCTAACTATGGCTACACCTTC.

This clonotype was observed a handful of times. The rearrangement uses TRBV6-1 and TRBJ2-4; D unresolved. Germline V gives CDR1 MNHNS, CDR2 SASEGT. The CDR3 sequence is 16 residues long. Trimming removed 5 bases at V and 2 bases at J, with 16 bases between. The CDR3 sequence is CASSSPFLGTKNIQYF. DNA for the CDR3: TGTGCCAGCAGTTCCCCTTTTTTAGGGACCAAAAACATTCAGTACTTC.

This clonotype was detected only a few times. This chain links TRBV11-2 with TRBJ2-5; a possible D gene is TRBD2 (7 bases). The CDR3 consists of 16 residues. Trimming removed 0 bases at V and 5 bases at J, with 16 bases between. Per germline, CDR1 SGHAT and CDR2 FQNNGV. CDR3 loop: CASSLDRGALRETQYF. CDR3 nucleotide sequence: TGTGCCAGCAGCTTAGATCGGGGGGCTTTACGCGAGACCCAGTACTTC.

Only a few counts were recorded for this clonotype. This chain links TRBV27 with TRBJ1-2, with TRBD1 matching over 7 bases. Trimming took 3 bases from V and 2 from J; bases not matched to a gene: 3. Germline CDR1 reads MNHEY; CDR2 reads SMNVEV (reference sequence). The CDR3 loop spans 14 amino acids. The CDR3 protein is CASSLAQGNYGYTF. Written as DNA, the CDR3 is TGTGCCAGCAGTTTGGCACAGGGGAACTATGGCTACACCTTC.

The V gene is TRBV6-1, the J gene TRBJ2-7; D is unclear. Germline values: CDR1 MNHNS, CDR2 SASEGT. The CDR3 totals 11 residues. V lost 3 bases, J lost 6 bases, and 6 bases lay in between. The CDR3 DNA sequence: TGTGCCAGCAGTGAGATGGGCGAGCAGTACTTC. It is translated as CASSEMGEQYF.

The rearrangement joins TRBV4-2 to TRBJ2-7; 7 bases fit TRBD1. Looked up from germline, CDR1 is LGHNA and CDR2 is YNFKEQ. The CDR3 length is 15 residues. Germline trimming cut 4 bases from V and 3 bases from J; bases unmatched to any gene: 9. The chain's CDR3 is CASSPYTDRNYEQYF. The CDR3 DNA follows: TGTGCCAGCAGCCCCTATACGGACAGGAACTACGAGCAGTACTTC.